This T cell receptor (beta chain) was identified in a study of identical twins. Worth noting for this clonotype: As yet, its antigen is unknown.

cDNA carried unique molecular identifiers, and a universal primer site was added by template switching. TCRdb passed the 5' RACE reads through MiXCR, listing each CDR3 protein once. The sample includes about 530,000 distinct CDR3 sequences, over 12% of them seen just once. Study-level results: Out-of-frame TCR alpha sharing observed in monozygotic twins exceeded model estimates. Weaker excess twin sharing was seen among beta out-of-frame sequences.

These data were also reused for a study on yellow fever vaccine responses in identical twins. From that paper: It has been reported that, in twins, the vaccine T cell response seemed partly convergent and partly personalized.

The clonotype was recovered from a woman younger than 30 in good health. The sequencing sample was made of CD4+ T cells sorted from blood.

CDR3: CSVERGTSYEQYF. As DNA, the CDR3 is TGCAGCGTTGAACGAGGCACGTCCTACGAGCAGTACTTC. This chain uses TRBV29-1 with TRBJ2-7; D not resolved. This CDR3 contains 13 residues. Trimming removed 2 bases from V and 1 base from J, with 9 bases in between. Per the germline V gene, CDR1 is SQVTM and CDR2 is ANQGSEA.